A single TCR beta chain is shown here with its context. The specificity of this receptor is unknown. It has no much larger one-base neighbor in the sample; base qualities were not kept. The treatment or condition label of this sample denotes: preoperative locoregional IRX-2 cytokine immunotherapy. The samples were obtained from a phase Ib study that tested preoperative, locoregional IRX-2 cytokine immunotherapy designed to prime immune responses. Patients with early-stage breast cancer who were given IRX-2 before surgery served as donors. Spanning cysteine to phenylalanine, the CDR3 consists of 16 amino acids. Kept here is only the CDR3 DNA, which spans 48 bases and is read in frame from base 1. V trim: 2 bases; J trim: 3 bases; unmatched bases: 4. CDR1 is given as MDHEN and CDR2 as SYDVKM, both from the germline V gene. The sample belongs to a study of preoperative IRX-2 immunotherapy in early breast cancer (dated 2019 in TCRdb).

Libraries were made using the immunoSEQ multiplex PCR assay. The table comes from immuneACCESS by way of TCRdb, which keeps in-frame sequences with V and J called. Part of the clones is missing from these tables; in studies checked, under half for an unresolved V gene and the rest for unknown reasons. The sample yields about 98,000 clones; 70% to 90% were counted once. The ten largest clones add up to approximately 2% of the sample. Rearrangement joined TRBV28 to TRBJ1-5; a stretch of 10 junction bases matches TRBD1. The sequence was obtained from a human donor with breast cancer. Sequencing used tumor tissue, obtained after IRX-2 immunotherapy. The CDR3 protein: CASSLGTGESNQPQHF. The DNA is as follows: TGTGCCAGCAGTTTAGGGACAGGGGAGTCCAATCAGCCCCAGCATTTT.